Below, 9 T cell receptor beta chains from the same sample are listed, as sequenced in a study of blood T cell repertoires in COVID-19. Sequencing was performed with immunoSEQ multiplex PCR; in TCRdb, only in-frame clones are kept and a portion is missing. Counted here are about 250,000 clones, 86% occurring once; the ten biggest clones make up roughly 6.2%. The sample taken for sequencing was peripheral blood. These receptors were collected from a woman older than 75 with COVID-19, enrolled during active disease.

This sequence joins TRBV6-1 and TRBJ1-2; 7 bases map to TRBD1. J lost 12 bases, V lost 1 base, and 11 bases had no gene match. The CDR3 is 14 amino acids. Germline-derived CDR1 and CDR2 are MNHNS and SASEGT. The CDR3 reads CASSEGWDSGYHTF. Written as DNA, the CDR3 is TGTGCCAGCAGTGAAGGGTGGGACAGTGGATACCACACCTTC.

The chain is built from TRBV7-9 and TRBJ1-1; 7 positions agree with TRBD1. From germline, CDR1 is SEHNR and CDR2 FQNEAQ (reference sequence). V lost 7 bases, J lost 4 bases, and 9 bases stayed unmatched. CDR3 length: 14 amino acids. CDR3 residues: CASTTEGAGTEAFF. CDR3 nucleotide sequence: TGTGCCAGCACCACGGAGGGGGCGGGCACTGAAGCTTTCTTT. The entire variable domain, with the rest obtained from reference TRBV7-9 and TRBJ1-1, is as follows: DTGVSQNPRHKITKRGQNVTFRCDPISEHNRLYWYRQTLGQGPEFLTYFQNEAQLEKSRLLSDRFSAERPKGSFSTLEIQRTEQGDSAMYLCASTTEGAGTEAFFGQGTRLTVV.

This rearrangement joins TRBV6-2 or TRBV6-3 to TRBJ2-2; a possible D gene is TRBD1 (5 bases). Per the germline V gene, CDR1 is MNHEY and CDR2 is SVGEGT. V gave up 2 bases and J gave up 2 bases, with 15 bases separating them. The CDR3 length is 17 residues. CDR3 protein: CASSYLNRRTNTGELFF. The CDR3 nucleotides read TGTGCCAGCAGTTACCTAAACAGGCGAACAAACACCGGGGAGCTGTTTTTT.

This sequence joins TRBV28 and TRBJ1-2, with 11 positions matching TRBD1. After removal of 6 bases from V and 7 bases from J, the junction contained 10 bases not matched to a gene. CDR3 length: 15 residues. Germline V CDR1 and CDR2: MDHEN, SYDVKM. CDR3 in DNA: TGTGCCAGCAGAACACCGGGACAGGGGGAGAGTGGCTACACCTTC. Translation: CASRTPGQGESGYTF.

In its sample, this clone was seen a few times. The rearrangement uses TRBV2 and TRBJ2-7, with D unclear. The germline CDR1 and CDR2 sequences are SNHLY and FYNNEI. Trimming removed 8 bases at V and 0 bases at J, with 5 bases between. CDR3 length: 11 residues. CDR3 protein: CASSSSYEQYF. CDR3 DNA sequence: TGTGCCAGCTCGAGCTCCTACGAGCAGTACTTC.

The chain combines TRBV28 with TRBJ2-4, with D hard to call. The V gene lost 5 bases and the J gene lost 1 base, with 12 bases spanning the gap. This CDR3 has 15 amino acids. Germline CDR1 is MDHEN and CDR2 is SYDVKM. The DNA of the CDR3 is TGTGCCAGCAGTGCCCCGTCGAGGGCCAAAAACATTCAGTACTTC. Translating it yields CASSAPSRAKNIQYF.

The CDR3 bases are TGCGCCAGCAGTCGGGGCAGGGCCTACGAGCAGTACGTC. This codes for CASSRGRAYEQYV. V and J are TRBV23-1 and TRBJ2-7, with D perhaps TRBD1 (5 bases). TRBV23-1 is noted as an ORF with a role that remains uncertain. This CDR3 is 13 amino acids long. V gave up 4 bases and J gave up 2 bases, with 9 bases separating them.

The V gene is TRBV10-3, the J gene TRBJ1-1; the D gene is possibly TRBD1 (6 bases). Per the germline V gene, CDR1 is ENHRY and CDR2 is SYGVKD. CDR3 length: 15 residues. V gave up 0 bases and J gave up 8 bases, with 16 bases separating them. The CDR3 DNA follows: TGTGCCATCAGTGAGTCGGGCCGGGACATCGGAGAAGCTTTCTTT. This translates into CAISESGRDIGEAFF.

The chain employs TRBV7-9 and TRBJ1-1, with 7 bases fitting TRBD1. The CDR3 runs to 16 residues. Per the germline V gene, CDR1 is SEHNR and CDR2 is FQNEAQ (reference sequence). V lost 4 bases to trimming and J lost 5 bases; unmatched junction nucleotides: 13. CDR3: CASSSHRGRGGTEAFF. CDR3 nucleotide sequence: TGTGCCAGCAGCTCGCACAGGGGACGAGGGGGTACTGAAGCTTTCTTT.